This T cell receptor beta chain was sequenced for a study of blood T cell repertoires in COVID-19. Turning to the study itself: Researchers got acute and convalescent COVID-19 samples from the United States, Italy and Spain. The analysed material was cDNA or gDNA that came from T cells, B-cell-depleted T cells, or PBMCs.

Per the original methods: Amplification of reference gene primers was used by the study to estimate nucleated cell counts. Only in-frame clones appear in the TCRdb table, and some are missing; sequencing was by immunoSEQ multiplex PCR. V and J calls and clone size are copied from that table; D and trimming were computed from the DNA. The table lists about 410,000 clones, over 85% of them singletons. Membership in each cohort depended on participant-reported clinical history. This CDR3 spans 18 amino acids. The V gene end was trimmed by 5 bases and the J gene end by 5 bases; junction bases not matched to a gene: 15. Germline loops: CDR1 SEHNR, CDR2 FQNEAQ (reference sequence).

Sequenced: PBMCs or T cells enriched from blood (not recorded which). The receptor comes from a woman in her twenties or thirties who had recovered from COVID-19. J is TRBJ2-3 and V is TRBV7-9; 11 bases match TRBD2. The CDR3, as DNA: TGTGCCAGCAGCCCCAACATTGTAGCGGGAGGGCCAGGAGATACGCAGTATTTT. This gives the protein CASSPNIVAGGPGDTQYF.